These 5 T cell receptor beta chains were sequenced from one sample in a study of cytomegalovirus exposure and HLA in healthy donors. PCR was performed using 60 Vbeta and 13 Jbeta primers. Only in-frame clones appear in the TCRdb table, and some are missing; sequencing was by immunoSEQ multiplex PCR. The sample yields about 120,000 clones, roughly 80% seen once. Sequencing was done on a sample of PBMCs. The receptors originated from a woman in her thirties or forties in good health and CMV-seropositive.

This chain connects TRBV4-2 to TRBJ2-7; 10 nucleotides match TRBD2. In germline, CDR1 is LGHNA, CDR2 YNFKEQ. The CDR3 contains 15 residues. Unmatched junction bases numbered 5, after V lost 3 bases and J lost 3 bases. The CDR3 sequence: CASSHELAGNYEQYF. CDR3 in DNA: TGTGCCAGCAGCCACGAACTAGCGGGAAACTACGAGCAGTACTTC.

The chain links TRBV2 to TRBJ1-5; TRBD1 aligns across 8 bases. The CDR3 runs 15 residues. The ends lost 7 bases at V and 3 bases at J; junction bases unmatched: 8. Germline assignment: CDR1 SNHLY and CDR2 FYNNEI. The CDR3 DNA sequence: TGTGCCAGCACCCCCGAGGACAGGGCCAATCAGCCCCAGCATTTT. Its protein product is CASTPEDRANQPQHF.

In its sample, this clone was seen a few times. V gene TRBV9 combines with J gene TRBJ2-5; possible D gene TRBD2, 5 bases. Germline assignment: CDR1 SGDLS and CDR2 YYNGEE. CDR3 length: 14 amino acids. V was clipped by 0 bases and J by 0 bases, with 6 bases between them. This CDR3 is CASSVGRYQETQYF. The CDR3 bases are TGTGCCAGCAGCGTAGGGAGGTACCAAGAGACCCAGTACTTC. The full variable domain, completed using reference TRBV9 and TRBJ2-5, is DSGVTQTPKHLITATGQRVTLRCSPRSGDLSVYWYQQSLDQGLQFLIQYYNGEERAKGNILERFSAQQFPDLHSELNLSSLELGDSALYFCASSVGRYQETQYFGPGTRLLVL.

This chain joins TRBV5-1 and TRBJ2-3; 8 nucleotides agree with TRBD1. This CDR3 region has 16 residues. With 4 bases clipped from V and 1 base from J, the junction kept 8 bases outside the gene matches. Per the germline V gene, CDR1 is SGHRS and CDR2 is YFSETQ. CDR3 nucleotide sequence: TGCGCCAGCAGCGATACTCAGGGGGCGGGCACAGATACGCAGTATTTT. It specifies CASSDTQGAGTDTQYF.

This chain links TRBV5-5 with TRBJ2-1, with D maybe TRBD2 (5 bases). The ends were cut back, 0 bases at V and 5 bases at J, with 9 bases in the middle. The CDR3 runs to 14 residues. The V gene's germline CDR1 is SGHKS and CDR2 YYEKEE (reference sequence). CDR3 DNA: TGTGCCAGCAGCTTGGAGAGGGTAAACAATGAGCAGTTCTTC. Encoded protein: CASSLERVNNEQFF.